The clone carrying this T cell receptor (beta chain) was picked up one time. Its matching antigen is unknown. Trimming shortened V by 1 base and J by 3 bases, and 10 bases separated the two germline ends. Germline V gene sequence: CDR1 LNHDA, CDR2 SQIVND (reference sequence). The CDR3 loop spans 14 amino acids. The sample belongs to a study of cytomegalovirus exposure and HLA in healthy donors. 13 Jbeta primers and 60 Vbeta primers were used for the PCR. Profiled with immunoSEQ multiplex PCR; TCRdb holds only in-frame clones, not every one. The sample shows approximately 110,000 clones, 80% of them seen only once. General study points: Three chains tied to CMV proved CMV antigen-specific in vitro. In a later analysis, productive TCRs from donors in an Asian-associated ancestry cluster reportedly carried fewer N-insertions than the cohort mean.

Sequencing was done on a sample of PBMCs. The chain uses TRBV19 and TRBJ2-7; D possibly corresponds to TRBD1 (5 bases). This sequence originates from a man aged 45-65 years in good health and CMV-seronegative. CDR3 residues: CASSIGTSNYEQYF. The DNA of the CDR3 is TGTGCCAGTAGTATAGGGACATCGAACTACGAGCAGTACTTC. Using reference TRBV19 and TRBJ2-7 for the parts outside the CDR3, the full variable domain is DGGITQSPKYLFRKEGQNVTLSCEQNLNHDAMYWYRQDPGQGLRLIYYSQIVNDFQKGDIAEGYSVSREKKESFPLTVTSAQKNPTAFYLCASSIGTSNYEQYFGPGTRLTVT.